The next 27 T cell receptor beta chains were all read from a single sample in a study of blood T cell repertoires in COVID-19. The data were produced by immunoSEQ multiplex PCR, yet TCRdb's version contains in-frame clones alone and is incomplete. The sample has around 360,000 clones, over 75% seen once. Source material: PBMCs or T cells enriched from blood (not recorded which). These TCRs come from a man in his forties or fifties in a cohort exposed to, infected with or recovered from COVID-19 (not recorded which).

This chain connects TRBV6-5 to TRBJ2-7; 8 bases align to TRBD1. CDR1 is MNHEY and CDR2 is SVGAGI in the germline V gene. Trimming at V came to 0 bases and at J to 4 bases, leaving 5 bases not matched to a gene. The length of the CDR3 is 15 residues. Here the CDR3 DNA reads TGTGCCAGCAGTTACTCTAGGACAGGGATTTACGAGCAGTACTTC. Its translation is CASSYSRTGIYEQYF.

V gene TRBV5-1 combines with J gene TRBJ2-1, with 10 positions matching TRBD2. The germline gives CDR1 SGHRS, CDR2 YFSETQ. The CDR3 is 16 amino acids. Trimming took 0 bases from V and 6 from J; bases not matched to a gene: 6. The CDR3 spells CASSLGSSGRINEQFF. CDR3 coding DNA: TGCGCCAGCAGCTTGGGTTCTAGCGGGAGAATCAATGAGCAGTTCTTC.

V gene TRBV6-1 combines with J gene TRBJ1-2; D possibly corresponds to TRBD1 (6 bases). The germline V gene has CDR1 MNHNS and CDR2 SASEGT. CDR3 size: 17 residues. V was shortened by 4 bases and J by 1 base, with 19 bases between the two germline ends. The CDR3 loop reads CASSGGTQVEDNYGYTF. The CDR3 coding sequence is TGTGCCAGCAGTGGAGGGACACAAGTTGAGGATAACTATGGCTACACCTTC.

The chain employs TRBV27 and TRBJ1-5; TRBD1 agrees at 9 bases. The CDR3 is 15 amino acids. V was clipped by 6 bases and J by 5 bases; unmatched bases: 8. Germline loops: CDR1 MNHEY, CDR2 SMNVEV (reference sequence). This CDR3 reads CASSPGQGLYQPQHF. The CDR3 bases are TGTGCCAGCAGCCCTGGACAGGGGTTGTATCAGCCCCAGCATTTT.

The genes are TRBV10-1 and TRBJ2-1; 10 bases are shared with TRBD2. Germline CDR1 WNHNN, CDR2 SYGVQD (reference sequence). The CDR3 has 14 residues. The trim removed 6 bases at V and 4 bases at J, leaving 3 bases unmatched. CDR3 sequence: CASSASGSYNEQFF. CDR3 in DNA: TGCGCCAGCAGCGCTAGCGGGAGTTACAATGAGCAGTTCTTC.

This clone was detected once. The chain joins TRBV6-4 to TRBJ2-1; weak D call: TRBD2 (5 bases). The CDR3 spans 16 residues. The V end lost 2 bases, the J end lost 0 bases, and 11 bases lay between the germline ends. Per the germline V gene, CDR1 is MRHNA and CDR2 is SNTAGT. The CDR3 nucleotides are TGTGCCAGCAGTGACGACGAGCGGAGCTCCTACAATGAGCAGTTCTTC. Translated, it gives CASSDDERSSYNEQFF.

This clone has a single count. DNA of the CDR3: TGTGCCAGCAGTTTAATAGCGGCGTCCTACAATGAGCAGTTCTTC. Amino acid sequence: CASSLIAASYNEQFF. This chain uses TRBV6-5 with TRBJ2-1; possibly TRBD2 for D (6 bases). CDR1 is MNHEY and CDR2 is SVGAGI in the germline V gene. CDR3 size: 15 residues. V was shortened by 4 bases and J by 1 base, with 11 bases between the two germline ends.

DNA for the CDR3: TGTGCCAGCAGTTACAGGGAAGGCTACACCTTC. Amino acid sequence: CASSYREGYTF. The chain uses TRBV28 and TRBJ1-2; possible D gene TRBD1, 6 bases. Trimming stripped 4 bases from V and 8 bases from J, with 8 bases between. CDR1 is MDHEN and CDR2 is SYDVKM in the germline V gene. The length of the CDR3 is 11 residues.

The genes are TRBV7-5 and TRBJ2-7; the table's D gene call, TRBD1, was not cross checked with the DNA. TRBV7-5 is listed as a pseudogene. The CDR3 is 15 amino acids. The CDR3 region is CVRSLGDRGIHEQYF. The CDR3 DNA reads as TGTGTCAGAAGCTTGGGGGACAGGGGGATCCACGAGCAGTACTTC.

This clone was recorded only once. J is TRBJ2-3 and V is TRBV11-2, with 15 positions matching TRBD2. The CDR3 covers 18 residues. The junction had 8 bases not matched to a gene; V was cut back by 5 bases and J by 2 bases. CDR1 is SGHAT and CDR2 is FQNNGV in the germline V gene. CDR3 coding DNA: TGTGCCAGCAGCGCCGTCGGGACTAGCGGGAGGAACACAGATACGCAGTATTTT. It specifies CASSAVGTSGRNTDTQYF.

The V and J genes are TRBV9 and TRBJ2-1, with 14 bases aligning to TRBD2. Germline assignment: CDR1 SGDLS and CDR2 YYNGEE. V lost 0 bases and J lost 0; bases outside the gene matches: 5. The CDR3 loop spans 19 amino acids. In nucleotides, the CDR3 is TGTGCCAGCAGCGTAGGGGTGACTAGCGGGAGGGTCTCCTACAATGAGCAGTTCTTC. This codes for CASSVGVTSGRVSYNEQFF.

The chain links TRBV27 to TRBJ2-3; TRBD1 matches 7 bases. The V gene end was trimmed by 7 bases and the J gene end by 5 bases; junction bases not matched to a gene: 12. CDR3 size: 15 residues. Germline-derived CDR1 and CDR2 are MNHEY and SMNVEV (reference sequence). For the CDR3, the DNA is TGTGCCAGCAAACCCGGGGCAGGGGGTTTAGATACGCAGTATTTT. Protein: CASKPGAGGLDTQYF.

This clone has just a few counts. The chain uses TRBV27 and TRBJ1-1, with TRBD1 matching over 8 bases. The V and J ends lost 4 bases and 4 bases, in that order; junction bases with no gene match: 8. CDR1 and CDR2 (germline): MNHEY, SMNVEV (reference sequence). This CDR3 has 15 amino acids. CDR3 sequence: CASSSSGQVGTEAFF. CDR3 nucleotide sequence: TGTGCCAGCAGTTCCTCGGGACAGGTAGGCACTGAAGCTTTCTTT.

The chain carries TRBV6-4 and TRBJ1-5; D gene unclear. Germline V gene data show CDR1 as MRHNA and CDR2 as SNTAGT. Trimming removed 11 bases from V and 2 bases from J, with 16 bases in between. The CDR3 contains 14 residues. DNA of the CDR3: TGTGCCTTAACACTCTCCCGGGGCAATCAGCCCCAGCATTTT. Protein sequence: CALTLSRGNQPQHF.

The chain links TRBV3-1 (or the pseudogene TRBV3-2) to TRBJ2-1; 9 nucleotides align to TRBD1. Germline-derived CDR1 and CDR2 are LGHDT and YNNKEL (reference sequence). There are 14 residues in the CDR3. After removal of 6 bases from V and 9 bases from J, the junction contained 9 bases not matched to a gene. The chain's CDR3 is CASRRSGTGSEQFF. The CDR3 DNA reads as TGTGCCAGCAGACGATCCGGGACAGGGAGTGAGCAGTTCTTC.

This clone was counted a single time. This chain's CDR3 is CASSLQDSQETQYF. CDR3 DNA sequence: TGCGCCAGCAGCTTACAGGATTCCCAAGAGACCCAGTACTTC. The rearrangement uses TRBV5-1 and TRBJ2-5; perhaps TRBD1 as D (5 bases). V dropped 2 bases and J dropped 1 base, with 9 bases sitting between them. This CDR3 region has 14 residues. The germline V gene encodes CDR1 SGHRS and CDR2 YFSETQ.

The chain has TRBV7-2 and TRBJ2-7; D may be TRBD1 (6 bases). CDR1 and CDR2 (germline): SGHTA, FQGNSA. The CDR3 runs to 14 residues. The V end was cut by 8 bases, the J end by 6 bases, with 20 bases between. The CDR3 here is CASGRRTELGEQYF. The CDR3 DNA reads as TGTGCCAGCGGGAGACGGACAGAACTGGGCGAGCAGTACTTC.

The rearrangement links TRBV18 to TRBJ1-1; a possible D gene is TRBD1 (5 bases). Looked up from germline, CDR1 is KGHSH and CDR2 is LQKENI. The CDR3 totals 13 residues. Trimming shortened V by 5 bases and J by 6 bases, and 13 bases separated the two germline ends. DNA for the CDR3: TGTGCCAGCTCAGTGGGGACGGGAGCTGAAGCTTTCTTT. Its translation: CASSVGTGAEAFF.

The rearrangement uses TRBV28 and TRBJ2-1, with D possibly TRBD1 on 5 matching bases. Per the germline V gene, CDR1 is MDHEN and CDR2 is SYDVKM. The CDR3 is 14 amino acids. The germline V and J ends were trimmed by 1 base and 4 bases, with 8 bases remaining between them. CDR3 sequence (DNA): TGTGCCAGCAGTTTATCGGCAGGGTACAATGAGCAGTTCTTC. Its translation is CASSLSAGYNEQFF.

The rearrangement links TRBV4-1 to TRBJ2-1; TRBD1 matches 9 bases. Germline V gene sequence: CDR1 MGHRA, CDR2 YSYEKL. V shed 3 bases and J 4 bases; nucleotides not matched to a gene: 10. The CDR3 length is 17 residues. In DNA, the CDR3 is TGCGCCAGCAGCCACCCCCCAACGGGACAGGGATACAATGAGCAGTTCTTC. Its protein product is CASSHPPTGQGYNEQFF.

The CDR3 reads CASSPKQDTEAFF. As DNA, the CDR3 is TGTGCCAGCTCACCAAAACAGGACACTGAAGCTTTCTTT. This rearrangement joins TRBV18 to TRBJ1-1, with D possibly matching TRBD1 (5 bases). V lost 2 bases and J 3 bases, leaving 7 bases between the germline ends. Germline V gene lookup returns CDR1 KGHSH and CDR2 LQKENI. This CDR3 spans 13 amino acids.

This clone was picked up one time. The chain has TRBV18 and TRBJ2-7; TRBD1 matches at 9 bases. V dropped 4 bases and J dropped 4; count of bases not matched to a gene: 11. The CDR3 sequence is 16 residues long. The germline V gene encodes CDR1 KGHSH and CDR2 LQKENI. The CDR3 spells CASSQNRDRAHYEQYF. Written as DNA, the CDR3 is TGTGCCAGCTCACAAAACCGGGACAGGGCACATTACGAGCAGTACTTC.

The chain joins TRBV7-4 to TRBJ1-5; D ambiguous. This CDR3 is 16 amino acids long. The germline CDR1 and CDR2 sequences are SGHVT and SQSDAQ. V was pared by 5 bases and J by 2 bases, with 16 bases between. The CDR3 coding sequence is TGTGCCAGCAGCGGCCTTCAGTTCGGGGGCAATCAGCCCCAGCATTTT. Translation: CASSGLQFGGNQPQHF.

This sequence joins TRBV3-1 (or the pseudogene TRBV3-2) and TRBJ1-5; D gene uncertain. Per the germline V gene, CDR1 is LGHDT and CDR2 is YNNKEL (reference sequence). The V end lost 1 base, the J end lost 1 base, and 8 bases lay between the germline ends. The CDR3 runs to 15 residues. The CDR3 sequence: CASSQGVSSNQPQHF. DNA for the CDR3: TGTGCCAGCAGCCAAGGGGTTAGCAGCAATCAGCCCCAGCATTTT.

The rearrangement joins TRBV6-4 to TRBJ1-5, with D possibly matching TRBD1 (5 bases). The germline V gene encodes CDR1 MRHNA and CDR2 SNTAGT. This CDR3 has 15 amino acids. V lost 5 bases to trimming and J lost 7 bases, with 18 bases between them. The chain's CDR3 is CASSLTGEGHQPQHF. As DNA, the CDR3 is TGTGCCAGCAGTTTAACGGGGGAGGGTCACCAGCCCCAGCATTTT.

The rearrangement joins TRBV21-1 to TRBJ2-7; the D segment call TRBD2 is taken from the table without a DNA check. TRBV21-1 is described as a pseudogene. The CDR3 loop spans 19 amino acids. CDR3 bases: TGTGCCAGCAGCAAAAGATCCCAGAATCAAGCGGGAGGGACCTACGAGCAGTACTTC. Translated, it gives CASSKRSQNQAGGTYEQYF.

The gene calls are TRBV27 and TRBJ2-2; no clear D gene. V was shortened by 3 bases and J by 2 bases, with 7 bases between the two germline ends. The CDR3 sequence is 14 residues long. Germline-derived CDR1 and CDR2 are MNHEY and SMNVEV (reference sequence). The CDR3 spells CASSFFPNTGELFF. The CDR3 DNA sequence: TGTGCCAGCAGTTTTTTCCCAAACACCGGGGAGCTGTTTTTT.